This passage covers 6 T cell receptor beta chains from one sample sequenced in a study of blood T cell repertoires in COVID-19. The repertoire was sequenced with immunoSEQ multiplex PCR; TCRdb's copy has only in-frame clones and lacks some. The table records 150,000 to 200,000 clones, roughly nine tenths of them present only once. Input material: peripheral blood. The receptors here all came from a man younger than 35 who had recovered from COVID-19.

The chain has TRBV6-5 and TRBJ1-6; D possibly corresponds to TRBD1 (6 bases). CDR1 is MNHEY, CDR2 SVGAGI, per germline. V gave up 7 bases and J gave up 6 bases, with 13 bases separating them. CDR3 length equals 14 residues. DNA of the CDR3: TGTGCCAGCAAACCCCAGGGGACTAATTCACCCCTCCACTTT. Its protein is CASKPQGTNSPLHF.

The gene calls are TRBV7-9 and TRBJ1-5, with a weak D call TRBD1 (6 bases). This CDR3 has 14 amino acids. Looked up from germline, CDR1 is SEHNR and CDR2 is FQNEAQ (reference sequence). Deletions cut 3 bases from V and 4 bases from J, with 10 bases between. The CDR3 spells CASSLTGFNQPQHF. DNA for the CDR3: TGTGCCAGCAGCTTGACAGGTTTTAATCAGCCCCAGCATTTT.

The V call is TRBV29-1, the J call TRBJ2-3; 9 bases align to TRBD2. V was pared by 5 bases and J by 0 bases, with 18 bases of the junction left unmatched. This CDR3 has 19 residues. Looked up from germline, CDR1 is SQVTM and CDR2 is ANQGSEA. The CDR3: CSVNRQGRGAGGSTDTQYF. Here the CDR3 DNA reads TGCAGCGTTAATCGCCAGGGTCGAGGAGCGGGAGGAAGCACAGATACGCAGTATTTT.

The rearrangement links TRBV29-1 to TRBJ2-4; maybe TRBD1 (7 bases). Germline V lookup: CDR1 SQVTM, CDR2 ANQGSEA. Between the trimmed V and J ends, which lost 4 bases and 6 bases, there was a span of 16 bases. The CDR3 spans 14 residues. In DNA form, the CDR3 reads TGCAGCGTTGCGGAGGGGGCAAAGGGAAACATTCAGTACTTC. Residues: CSVAEGAKGNIQYF.

The chain recombines TRBV12-3 or TRBV12-4 with TRBJ1-1; 7 nucleotides match TRBD1. Trimming took 3 bases from V and 6 from J; bases not matched to a gene: 1. This CDR3 region has 12 residues. The CDR3 loop is CASSLRGPEAFF. CDR3 coding DNA: TGTGCCAGCAGTTTGAGGGGGCCTGAAGCTTTCTTT.

The chain uses TRBV27 and TRBJ2-7; maybe TRBD1 (5 bases). This CDR3 has 15 residues. V lost 0 bases and J 6 bases, leaving 15 bases between the germline ends. Germline V CDR1 and CDR2: MNHEY, SMNVEV (reference sequence). The CDR3 region is CASSLSQGSLSEQYF. The CDR3 DNA reads TGTGCCAGCAGTTTATCCCAGGGAAGTCTCTCCGAGCAGTACTTC.